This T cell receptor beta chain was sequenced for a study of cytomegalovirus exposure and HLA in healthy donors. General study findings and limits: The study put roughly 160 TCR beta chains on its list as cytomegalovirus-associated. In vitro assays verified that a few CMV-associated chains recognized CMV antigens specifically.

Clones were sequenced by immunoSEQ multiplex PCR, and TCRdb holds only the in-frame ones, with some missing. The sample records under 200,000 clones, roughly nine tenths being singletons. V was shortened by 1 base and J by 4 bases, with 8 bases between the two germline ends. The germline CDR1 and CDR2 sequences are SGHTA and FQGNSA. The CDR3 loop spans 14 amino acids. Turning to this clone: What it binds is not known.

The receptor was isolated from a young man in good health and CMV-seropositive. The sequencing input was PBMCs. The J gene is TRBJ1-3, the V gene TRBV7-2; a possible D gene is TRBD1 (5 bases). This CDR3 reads CASSLGQSGNTIYF. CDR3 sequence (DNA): TGTGCCAGCAGCTTAGGACAGTCAGGAAACACCATATATTTT.